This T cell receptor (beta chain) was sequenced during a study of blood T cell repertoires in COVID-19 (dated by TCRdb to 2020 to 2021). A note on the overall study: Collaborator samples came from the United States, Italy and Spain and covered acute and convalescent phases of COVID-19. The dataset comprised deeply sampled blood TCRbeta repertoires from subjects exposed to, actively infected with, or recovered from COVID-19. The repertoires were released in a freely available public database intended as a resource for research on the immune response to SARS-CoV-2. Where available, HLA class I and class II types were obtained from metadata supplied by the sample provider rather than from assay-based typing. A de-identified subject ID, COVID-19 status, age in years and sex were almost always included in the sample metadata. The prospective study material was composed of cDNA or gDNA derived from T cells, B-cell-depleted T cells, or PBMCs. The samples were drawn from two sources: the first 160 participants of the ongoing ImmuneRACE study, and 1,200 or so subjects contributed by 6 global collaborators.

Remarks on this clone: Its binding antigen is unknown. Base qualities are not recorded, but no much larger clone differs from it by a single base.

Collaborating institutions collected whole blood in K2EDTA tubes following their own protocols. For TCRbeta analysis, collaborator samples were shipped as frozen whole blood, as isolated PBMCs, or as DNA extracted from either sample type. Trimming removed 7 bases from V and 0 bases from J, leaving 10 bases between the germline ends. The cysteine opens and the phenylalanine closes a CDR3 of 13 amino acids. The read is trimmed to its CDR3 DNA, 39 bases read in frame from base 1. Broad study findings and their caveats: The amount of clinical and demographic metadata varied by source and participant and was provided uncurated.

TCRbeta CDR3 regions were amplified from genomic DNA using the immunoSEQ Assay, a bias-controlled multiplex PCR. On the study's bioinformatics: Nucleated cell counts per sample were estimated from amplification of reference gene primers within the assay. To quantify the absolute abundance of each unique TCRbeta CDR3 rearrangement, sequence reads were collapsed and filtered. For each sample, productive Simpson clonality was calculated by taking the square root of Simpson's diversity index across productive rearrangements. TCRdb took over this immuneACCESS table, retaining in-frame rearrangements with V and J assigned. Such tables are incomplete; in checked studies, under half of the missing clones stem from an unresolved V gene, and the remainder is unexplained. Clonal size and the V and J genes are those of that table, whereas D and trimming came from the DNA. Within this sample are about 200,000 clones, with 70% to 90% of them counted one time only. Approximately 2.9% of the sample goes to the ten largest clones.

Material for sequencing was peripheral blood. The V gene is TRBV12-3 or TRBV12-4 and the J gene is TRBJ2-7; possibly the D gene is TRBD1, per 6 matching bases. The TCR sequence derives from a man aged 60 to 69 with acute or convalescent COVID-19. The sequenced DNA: TGTGCCAGCAACAGGGACGGCTCCTACGAGCAGTACTTC. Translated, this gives CASNRDGSYEQYF.